Below, one TCR beta chain is given with its context. The antigen remains undetermined. This sample was included in a study of T-cell reconstitution after alpha-beta-depleted transplantation in children. Trimming cost V 6 bases and J 2 bases, with 17 bases left between them. The CDR3 totals 16 residues. CDR1 is DFQATT and CDR2 is SNEGSKA in the germline V gene (reference sequence). Findings of the study overall: For some patients, TCRbeta diversity was high at day 60 because of recipient T cells and thymic progenitors that survived. After transplant, at about two months, alpha-beta T cells were reportedly derived from several hundred expanded graft clones. One year post-transplant, T-cell counts and diversity were largely derived from T cells produced anew.

Unique molecular identifiers featured in how the TCRbeta library was prepared. TCRdb processed the PCR reads anew with MiXCR; each CDR3 protein has one entry. The data show 200,000 to 250,000 distinct CDR3 sequences, roughly 8.2% seen once. The sample was PBMCs, mostly from graft donor cells, taken 180 days after TCRalphabeta/CD19-depleted stem cell transplant. The V gene is TRBV20-1, the J gene TRBJ2-6; no clear D. The receptor comes from a male patient aged 10 to 17 who had a stem cell transplant for acute lymphoblastic leukemia, so the T cells may come from the graft donor. DNA for the CDR3: TGCAGTGCCCTATCTCGAAACTCCCCTGGGGCCAACGTCCTGACTTTC. Its protein is CSALSRNSPGANVLTF.